This entry is about one T cell receptor (beta chain). Its cognate antigen has yet to be identified. The record has no base qualities; no much larger clone is one base away. The data belong to a study of blood T cell repertoires in COVID-19 (dated by TCRdb to the early 2020s). General notes on the study: Collaborator samples came from the United States, Italy and Spain and covered acute and convalescent phases of COVID-19. The prospective study material was composed of cDNA or gDNA derived from T cells, B-cell-depleted T cells, or PBMCs. Subjects who had been exposed to COVID-19, were actively infected with it, or had recovered from it provided the deeply sampled blood TCRbeta repertoires that made up the dataset. The repertoires were released in a freely available public database intended as a resource for research on the immune response to SARS-CoV-2. Samples came from the ongoing ImmuneRACE study (first 160 participants) plus 1,254 subjects from 6 global collaborators. A de-identified subject ID, COVID-19 status, age in years and sex were almost always included in the sample metadata. HLA class I and class II types, where available, came from metadata supplied by the sample provider rather than from assay-based typing. Study-wide conclusions, independent of this receptor: How much clinical and demographic metadata was included differed by source and by participant, and the metadata was provided uncurated.

Enrolling through a virtual design, the prospective study's participants ranged in age from roughly 18 to 95 years and lived across 24 United States geographic areas. Cohort assignment in the prospective study relied on participant-reported clinical history from a screening survey and a study questionnaire. Exposed participants were defined as having been in contact with someone with a PCR-confirmed or clinician-diagnosed COVID-19 case within 2 weeks of study entry. Each participant in the prospective study had whole blood, serum and a nasopharyngeal or oropharyngeal swab collected by mobile phlebotomists. Prospective study participants could optionally give additional blood draws and questionnaires over an approximately two-month period. Before DNA extraction, prospective study blood samples were shipped either frozen or at room temperature. Relative to germline, V is missing 5 bases and J is missing 6 bases, with 16 bases of the junction outside any gene match. CDR1 and CDR2 were assigned from the germline V gene as SGHTA and FQGNSA. The CDR3 spans 18 residues, from the cysteine through the phenylalanine. The retained sequence is limited to the CDR3, 54 bases, with the frame set at the first base.

TCRbeta CDR3 regions were amplified from genomic DNA using the immunoSEQ Assay, a bias-controlled multiplex PCR. In the original analysis: Nucleated cell counts per sample were estimated from amplification of reference gene primers within the assay. To quantify the absolute abundance of each unique TCRbeta CDR3 rearrangement, sequence reads were collapsed and filtered. Productive Simpson clonality was computed per sample as the square root of Simpson's diversity index over productive rearrangements. TCRdb carries this immuneACCESS record with in-frame sequences only. Its versions omit some clonotypes, under half of them owing to an unresolved V gene in the studies checked, with the rest unexplained. D and trimming come from the DNA, and the V and J calls and clone size come from that table. This sample is represented by around 190,000 clones; 84% of them were singletons. The biggest ten clones account for about 3.2% of the sample.

The sequence joins TRBV7-2 to TRBJ2-1; TRBD2 fits 10 bases in the junction. The source of this sequence is a woman aged 25 to 45 who had been exposed to COVID-19. The sample was PBMCs or T cells enriched from blood (not recorded which). Here is the DNA: TGTGCCAGCAGCCGTATTAAGGGGACTAGCGTAACGTTCAATGAGCAGTTCTTC. This yields the protein CASSRIKGTSVTFNEQFF.